The text below deals with one T cell receptor beta chain. Its cognate antigen is unknown. The table came from immunoSEQ multiplex PCR; TCRdb's copy has only in-frame clones and leaves some out. The repertoire holds approximately 130,000 clones, approximately 90% seen once, with around 0.16% in the top ten. The data originate from a study of graft-versus-host responses after intestinal transplantation. Overall study results and limits: Recipient-marrow GvH clones were detected, some having first appeared in ileum or blood.

V was trimmed by 0 bases and J by 10 bases, leaving 16 bases between them. The CDR3 sequence is 15 residues long. Per the germline V gene, CDR1 is GTSNPN and CDR2 is SVGIG (reference sequence). The chain employs TRBV30 and TRBJ1-6, with D hard to call. The receptor's source is a human donor who received an intestinal transplant. The sequencing here drew on unstimulated CD4+ T cells sorted from spleen or lymph node cells, taken before intestinal transplant. The CDR3 bases are TGTGCCTGGAGTGTAAATAGCGTTAACCTGTCACCCCTCCACTTT. This translates into CAWSVNSVNLSPLHF.